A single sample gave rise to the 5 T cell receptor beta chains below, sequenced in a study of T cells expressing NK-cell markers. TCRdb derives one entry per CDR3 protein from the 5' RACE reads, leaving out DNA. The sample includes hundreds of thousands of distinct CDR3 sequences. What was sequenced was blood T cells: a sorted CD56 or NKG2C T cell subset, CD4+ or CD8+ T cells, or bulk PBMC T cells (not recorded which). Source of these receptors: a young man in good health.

This CDR3 is CASSLSPSSGSIEQFF. The chain couples TRBV5-1 to TRBJ2-1; lacking DNA, the TRBD2 call made by TCRdb goes unchecked. From germline, CDR1 is SGHRS and CDR2 YFSETQ. The CDR3 is 16 amino acids. Full variable domain (outside the CDR3, taken from reference TRBV5-1 and TRBJ2-1): KAGVTQTPRYLIKTRGQQVTLSCSPISGHRSVSWYQQTPGQGLQFLFEYFSETQRNKGNFPGRFSGRQFSNSRSEMNVSTLELGDSALYLCASSLSPSSGSIEQFFGPGTRLTVL.

CDR3 loop: CATQTGVEQYF. The chain joins TRBV19 to TRBJ2-7; TCRdb indicates TRBD1, and absent DNA this call remains unverified. The CDR3 runs to 11 residues. Germline CDR1 LNHDA, CDR2 SQIVND (reference sequence).

This CDR3 reads CASSIGLLSPYNEQFF. V and J are TRBV27 and TRBJ2-1; TCRdb calls TRBD2, which cannot be checked without DNA. CDR1 and CDR2 from the germline V gene are MNHEY and SMNVEV (reference sequence). This CDR3 comprises 16 residues.

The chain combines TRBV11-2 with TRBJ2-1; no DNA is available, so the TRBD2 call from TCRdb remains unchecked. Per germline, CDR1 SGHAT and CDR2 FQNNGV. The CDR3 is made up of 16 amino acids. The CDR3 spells CASSLDRAELYNEQFF.

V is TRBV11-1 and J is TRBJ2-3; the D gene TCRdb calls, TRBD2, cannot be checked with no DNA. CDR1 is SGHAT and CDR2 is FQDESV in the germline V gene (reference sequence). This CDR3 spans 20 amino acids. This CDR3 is CASSSERLAGGVGNTDTQYF. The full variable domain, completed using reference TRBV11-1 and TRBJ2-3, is EAEVAQSPRYKITEKSQAVAFWCDPISGHATLYWYRQILGQGPELLVQFQDESVVDDSQLPKDRFSAERLKGVDSTLKIQPAELGDSAMYLCASSSERLAGGVGNTDTQYFGPGTRLTVL.